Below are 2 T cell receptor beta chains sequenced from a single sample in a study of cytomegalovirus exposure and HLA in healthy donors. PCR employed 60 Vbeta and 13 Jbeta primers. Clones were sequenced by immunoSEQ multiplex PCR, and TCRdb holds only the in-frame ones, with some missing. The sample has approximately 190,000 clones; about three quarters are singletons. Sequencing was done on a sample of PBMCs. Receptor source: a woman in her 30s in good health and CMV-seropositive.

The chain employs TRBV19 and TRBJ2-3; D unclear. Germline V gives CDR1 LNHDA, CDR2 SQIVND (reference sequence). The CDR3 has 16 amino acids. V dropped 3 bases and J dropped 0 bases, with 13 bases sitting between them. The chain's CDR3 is CASSIFSSLSTDTQYF. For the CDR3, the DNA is TGTGCCAGTAGTATCTTTAGCAGCCTCAGCACAGATACGCAGTATTTT.

The CDR3 DNA sequence: TGTGCCAGTAGTATCTCAGGGGGCCGAACCTACGAGCAGTACTTC. Encoded protein: CASSISGGRTYEQYF. The rearrangement uses TRBV19 and TRBJ2-7; 8 nucleotides match TRBD1. In germline, CDR1 is LNHDA, CDR2 SQIVND (reference sequence). V trimming: 3 bases; J trimming: 2 bases; junction bases outside the gene matches: 6. This CDR3 spans 15 amino acids.